This T cell receptor (beta chain) was identified in a study of CD8 T cells in ankylosing spondylitis. Per germline, CDR1 DFQATT and CDR2 SNEGSKA (reference sequence). The ends were cut back, 6 bases at V and 4 bases at J, with 13 bases in the middle. The CDR3 spans 13 residues. A quantitative 5'-RACE method, one with molecular barcodes, was used to make TCR beta libraries. One entry per CDR3 protein, called by TCRdb with MiXCR from the 5' RACE reads. The sample yields about 160,000 distinct CDR3 sequences, about 18% seen once. Only a few counts were recorded for this clonotype. As yet, its antigen is unknown. Findings and limits, study-wide: The authors found the disease-linked clones to be CD8+ and relatively rare in peripheral blood. Enrichment of disease-linked clones was reportedly significant in matched ankylosing spondylitis synovial fluid. Made up of roughly 8 highly homologous variants, a TCR beta motif appeared characteristic of ankylosing spondylitis blood.

This TCR came from a male donor with ankylosing spondylitis or in good health (not recorded which). The chain is built from TRBV20-1 and TRBJ1-3; D possibly corresponds to TRBD1 (6 bases). Sequencing was carried out using blood, either unsorted or a sorted T cell fraction (not recorded which). The CDR3 bases are TGCAGTGCCCGGAGCAGGGGCGGAAACACCATATATTTT. Its translation is CSARSRGGNTIYF.